This T cell receptor beta chain is from a study of T cell responses to AZD1222 COVID-19 vaccine. Findings and caveats of the study: It should be noted that donors were predominantly white British and more often female, and clonal diversity was possibly underestimated. Reports indicate that nearly half of spike-specific TCRs are directed at unmutated variant regions. In all cases, repertoires were sampled only after the peak T cell response.

It was second doses at about 4 or about 12 weeks that were pooled. Germline V gene sequence: CDR1 SQVTM, CDR2 ANQGSEA. V was pared by 1 base and J by 4 bases, with 10 bases of the junction left unmatched. This CDR3 contains 17 residues. Concerning this clone itself: Its target is unknown.

The repertoire was sequenced with immunoSEQ multiplex PCR; TCRdb's copy has only in-frame clones and lacks some. The sample lists under 140,000 clones, about 90% occurring once. The sequencing here drew on peripheral blood, taken 28 days after the second AZD1222 dose. The chain is built from TRBV29-1 and TRBJ1-1; 12 bases are shared with TRBD1. The clonotype was recovered from an adult who received the AZD1222 COVID-19 vaccine. The CDR3 reads CSVEGRDRGRKGTEAFF. The CDR3 region has the DNA TGCAGCGTTGAAGGGAGGGACAGGGGGCGCAAGGGCACTGAAGCTTTCTTT.